Shown below are 29 T cell receptor beta chains from a single sample sequenced in a study of T cell repertoires in cytomegalovirus infection. TCRdb processed the reads anew with MiXCR; each CDR3 protein has one entry. The data contain hundreds of thousands of distinct CDR3 sequences, roughly 30% of them singletons. For these TCRs, the target antigens are not known. This material consisted of cultured CD8+ T cells from PBMCs, taken from culture after CMV antigen stimulation. The receptors were gathered from a human donor in good health (CMV status not recorded). Some clones in this sample may be carry-over from other donors' samples.

The V and J genes are TRBV12-3 or TRBV12-4 and TRBJ2-2, with D uncertain. The CDR3 sequence is 15 residues long. Trimming took off 8 bases at V and 0 bases at J, with 13 bases between the two ends. Here the CDR3 reads CASFSGLTNTGELFF. Here the CDR3 DNA reads TGTGCCAGCTTTTCGGGCCTGACGAACACCGGGGAGCTGTTTTTT.

This clonotype showed up many times. The rearrangement joins TRBV7-6 to TRBJ2-1, with TRBD2 matching 10 bases. Germline V gene sequence: CDR1 SGHVS, CDR2 FNYEAQ. V was clipped by 5 bases and J by 4 bases; unmatched bases: 5. The CDR3 loop spans 15 amino acids. The CDR3 bases are TGTGCCAGCAGCCCAAAGCGGGGGGGTTACAATGAGCAGTTCTTC. The encoded protein is CASSPKRGGYNEQFF. Variable domain in full (rest from reference TRBV7-6 and TRBJ2-1): GAGVSQSPRYKVTKRGQDVALRCDPISGHVSLYWYRQALGQGPEFLTYFNYEAQQDKSGLPNDRFSAERPEGSISTLTIQRTEQRDSAMYRCASSPKRGGYNEQFFGPGTRLTVL.

V usage is TRBV11-2 and J usage is TRBJ2-7; perhaps TRBD2 as D (6 bases). The CDR3 extends over 13 amino acids. The V end lost 5 bases, the J end lost 6 bases, and 14 bases lay between the germline ends. Germline V gene data show CDR1 as SGHAT and CDR2 as FQNNGV. The CDR3 here is CASSPGRKGEQYV. CDR3 nucleotides: TGTGCCAGCAGCCCAGGGAGGAAGGGCGAGCAGTACGTC.

In its sample, this clonotype was seen a few times. The rearrangement joins TRBV5-1 to TRBJ2-1; D is ambiguous. In germline, CDR1 is SGHRS, CDR2 YFSETQ. CDR3 size: 15 residues. Trimming shortened V by 3 bases and J by 2 bases, and 12 bases separated the two germline ends. The CDR3 sequence: CASSSDVSAYNEQFF. The CDR3 bases are TGCGCCAGCAGCTCGGATGTATCGGCCTACAATGAGCAGTTCTTC.

In its sample, this clonotype was seen a few times. J is TRBJ2-7 and V is TRBV6-1, with D hard to call. The CDR3 is made up of 15 amino acids. V dropped 0 bases and J dropped 3 bases, with 12 bases sitting between them. Germline V lookup: CDR1 MNHNS, CDR2 SASEGT. This chain's CDR3 is CASSEATSAYYEQYV. The CDR3 region has the DNA TGTGCCAGCAGTGAAGCGACGAGTGCGTACTACGAGCAGTACGTC.

In this sample, this clonotype turned up a few times. The chain has TRBV29-1 and TRBJ2-7; maybe TRBD1 (6 bases). Germline CDR1 SQVTM, CDR2 ANQGSEA. V lost 7 bases and J lost 3, with 13 bases in between. This CDR3 contains 12 residues. CDR3 in amino acids: CSACLQGYEQYF. CDR3 nucleotides: TGCAGCGCTTGTCTACAGGGCTACGAGCAGTACTTC.

This chain uses TRBV10-3 with TRBJ1-1; 8 bases line up with TRBD1. Trimming at V came to 0 bases and at J to 11 bases, leaving 8 bases not matched to a gene. The CDR3 is 14 residues long. The germline V gene encodes CDR1 ENHRY and CDR2 SYGVKD. CDR3 region: CAISESTGNRGAFF. The CDR3 coding sequence is TGTGCCATCAGTGAGTCGACTGGGAACAGGGGGGCTTTCTTT.

The chain recombines TRBV6-1 with TRBJ1-4, with no clear D. Germline V CDR1 and CDR2: MNHNS, SASEGT. CDR3 length: 16 amino acids. Between the trimmed V and J ends, which lost 5 bases and 2 bases, there was a span of 15 bases. The CDR3 nucleotides read TGTGCCAGCAGTCGTTCAAAGTGGTGGACTAATGAAAAACTGTTTTTT. Translating it yields CASSRSKWWTNEKLFF.

This chain links TRBV7-8 with TRBJ2-3, with D possibly matching TRBD2 (6 bases). Trimming stripped 0 bases from V and 0 bases from J, with 13 bases between. Germline V CDR1 and CDR2: SGHVS, FQNEAQ. This CDR3 contains 17 residues. DNA for the CDR3: TGTGCCAGCAGCTTAGCCGCTTACCGGGGGAGCACAGATACGCAGTATTTT. It is translated as CASSLAAYRGSTDTQYF.

The rearrangement uses TRBV6-2 or TRBV6-3 and TRBJ1-6; a weak D match, TRBD1 (6 bases). The germline gives CDR1 MNHEY, CDR2 SVGEGT. With 4 bases removed from V and 5 bases from J, the gap between germline ends came to 12 bases. CDR3 size: 15 residues. The CDR3 region has the DNA TGTGCCAGCAGTTCTAACAGGGACCATAATTCACCCCTCCACTTT. This sequence encodes CASSSNRDHNSPLHF.

With regard to this clonotype: Its ends do not fully match the called genes, so a read error is possible. The chain couples TRBV19 to TRBJ2-2; D is unclear. There are 15 residues in the CDR3. The V gene's germline CDR1 is LNHDA and CDR2 SQIVND (reference sequence). CDR3 amino acids: CAGSPPVTNTGELFF. In DNA form, the CDR3 reads TGTGCCGGTAGTCCCCCTGTGACCAACACCGGGGAGCTGTTTTTT.

V and J are TRBV20-1 and TRBJ2-3; the D gene could be TRBD1 or TRBD2 (6 bases each). The CDR3 totals 14 residues. The germline V gene encodes CDR1 DFQATT and CDR2 SNEGSKA (reference sequence). Trimming left V 6 bases short and J 1 base short, with 14 bases between. CDR3 sequence (DNA): TGCAGTGCCCCCGACAGGAGGGGCACAGATACGCAGTATTTT. It codes for CSAPDRRGTDTQYF.

The chain recombines TRBV18 with TRBJ2-6, with D tentatively TRBD1 or TRBD2 (5 bases each). In germline, CDR1 is KGHSH, CDR2 LQKENI. The V end lost 2 bases, the J end lost 0 bases, and 20 bases lay between the germline ends. The CDR3 sequence is 20 residues long. CDR3 loop: CASSPGGHLFLSSGANVLTF. In nucleotides, the CDR3 is TGTGCCAGCTCACCAGGAGGACACCTTTTTTTAAGCTCTGGGGCCAACGTCCTGACTTTC.

The J gene is TRBJ1-1, the V gene TRBV6-4; D gene ambiguous. Germline V gene data show CDR1 as MRHNA and CDR2 as SNTAGT. The V end was cut by 3 bases, the J end by 4 bases, with 12 bases between. This CDR3 has 14 amino acids. CDR3 nucleotide sequence: TGTGCCAGCAGTGAGCAAGGTCCAGCCACTGAAGCTTTCTTT. Translation gives CASSEQGPATEAFF.

This chain links TRBV7-4 with TRBJ1-1; the D is unclear. The CDR3 spans 13 residues. V dropped 2 bases and J dropped 13 bases, with 17 bases sitting between them. Per germline, CDR1 SGHVT and CDR2 SQSDAQ. The CDR3 DNA is TGTGCCAGCAGCTTAATTGGTTGGAACGAGGTTTTCTTT. Encoded protein: CASSLIGWNEVFF.

This clonotype was seen a handful of times. V gene TRBV29-1 combines with J gene TRBJ2-1, with TRBD2 matching over 13 bases. V lost 7 bases to trimming and J lost 2 bases; unmatched junction nucleotides: 11. Germline lookup yields CDR1 SQVTM and CDR2 ANQGSEA. This CDR3 contains 17 residues. CDR3 nucleotide sequence: TGCAGCGCCATGGGACTAGCGGGGACGATAACCTACAATGAGCAGTTCTTC. The encoded protein is CSAMGLAGTITYNEQFF.

This clonotype was observed a handful of times. This sequence joins TRBV27 and TRBJ1-2; D not resolved. Germline values: CDR1 MNHEY, CDR2 SMNVEV (reference sequence). CDR3 length equals 13 residues. Trimming took 4 bases from V and 5 from J, leaving 11 bases between them. CDR3 residues: CASSSRTDYGYTF. The DNA of the CDR3 is TGTGCCAGCAGTTCCCGGACGGATTATGGCTACACCTTC.

This clonotype was counted once. The genes are TRBV28 and TRBJ2-1, with D tentatively TRBD1 (6 bases). Germline CDR1 reads MDHEN; CDR2 reads SYDVKM. Trimming shortened V by 10 bases and J by 4 bases, and 20 bases separated the two germline ends. The CDR3 covers 15 residues. The CDR3 loop reads CATKFKGVSYNEQFF. In DNA, the CDR3 is TGTGCCACCAAGTTTAAGGGGGTCTCATACAATGAGCAGTTCTTC.

CDR3 in DNA: TGCGCCAGCAGCGACATTGGGGCTAGGGACTACACCTTC. The encoded protein is CASSDIGARDYTF. The J gene is TRBJ1-2, the V gene TRBV4-3, with a weak D call TRBD1 (5 bases). This CDR3 is built from 13 residues. The germline CDR1 and CDR2 sequences are LGHNA and YSLEER. Between the trimmed V and J ends, which lost 5 bases and 10 bases, there was a span of 17 bases.

This clonotype occurred a few times. CDR3 in amino acids: CASSPRVSSSDTQYF. For the CDR3, the DNA is TGTGCCAGCAGCCCCCGCGTCTCGAGCTCCGATACGCAGTATTTT. V usage is TRBV6-1 and J usage is TRBJ2-3; D is unclear. Germline CDR1 is MNHNS and CDR2 is SASEGT. Trimming cost V 6 bases and J 6 bases, with 19 bases left between them. The CDR3 loop spans 15 amino acids.

The chain is built from TRBV12-3 or TRBV12-4 and TRBJ2-7; D possibly uses TRBD1 or TRBD2 (5 bases each). Trimming shortened V by 4 bases and J by 7 bases, and 17 bases separated the two germline ends. The CDR3 consists of 14 residues. CDR3: CASSYLGAEREQYV. For the CDR3, the DNA is TGTGCCAGCAGTTACCTCGGGGCGGAGAGAGAGCAGTACGTC.

As concerns this clonotype: A read error may produce the germline difference seen at one junction end. CDR3 nucleotide sequence: TGTGCCAACAGTTTCATACCCACGAACACCGGGGAGCTGTTTTTT. Its translation: CANSFIPTNTGELFF. The chain carries TRBV12-3 or TRBV12-4 and TRBJ2-2, with unresolved D. The CDR3 spans 15 residues.

The table lists this clonotype with many counts. This chain joins TRBV7-9 and TRBJ1-2; D remains unclear. There are 20 residues in the CDR3. CDR1 is SEHNR and CDR2 is FQNEAQ in the germline V gene (reference sequence). With 5 bases removed from V and 1 base from J, the gap between germline ends came to 29 bases. CDR3 nucleotides: TGTGCCAGCAGCACACTCGTCCTGGAAGTCAGACCCACCGATAACTATGGCTACACCTTC. Protein product: CASSTLVLEVRPTDNYGYTF.

The chain has TRBV7-9 and TRBJ2-1, with D possibly matching TRBD1 (6 bases). Germline V lookup: CDR1 SEHNR, CDR2 FQNEAQ (reference sequence). This CDR3 has 15 residues. V was shortened by 4 bases and J by 1 base, with 11 bases between the two germline ends. CDR3 loop: CASSSRTDSYNEQFF. In DNA form, the CDR3 reads TGTGCCAGCAGCTCTCGGACAGATTCCTACAATGAGCAGTTCTTC.

This clonotype has ten or more counts. The DNA of the CDR3 is TGTGCCAGCAGCTTATCCGCGGGGGGGATAAATGAGCAGTTCTTC. As protein: CASSLSAGGINEQFF. The gene calls are TRBV11-1 and TRBJ2-1; 9 bases fit TRBD2. Germline V gives CDR1 SGHAT, CDR2 FQDESV (reference sequence). This CDR3 region has 15 residues. Trimming at V came to 2 bases and at J to 7 bases, leaving 6 bases not matched to a gene.

This clonotype has just a few counts. The chain combines TRBV18 with TRBJ1-1; no reliable D call. V shed 0 bases and J shed 4 bases, with 9 bases lying between them. This CDR3 is built from 14 residues. CDR1 and CDR2 (germline): KGHSH, LQKENI. The CDR3 region has the DNA TGTGCCAGCTCACCACCTGTAAGCAGCACTGAAGCTTTCTTT. It specifies CASSPPVSSTEAFF.

The chain combines TRBV27 with TRBJ2-2, with 7 bases matching TRBD1. Trimming cost V 5 bases and J 6 bases; bases outside gene matches: 18. The length of the CDR3 is 18 residues. CDR1 MNHEY and CDR2 SMNVEV come from the germline V gene (reference sequence). DNA of the CDR3: TGTGCCAGCAGTCCCCCCCCCACAGGGGTGGGTATCTCCGGGGAGCTGTTTTTT. Translated: CASSPPPTGVGISGELFF.

This clonotype was counted a few times. The J gene is TRBJ2-3, the V gene TRBV28; 8 bases map to TRBD2. The CDR3 sequence is 16 residues long. Per the germline V gene, CDR1 is MDHEN and CDR2 is SYDVKM. Germline trimming cut 4 bases from V and 2 bases from J; bases unmatched to any gene: 8. CDR3 coding DNA: TGTGCCAGCAGTTCTACCGGGACTAGATCCACAGATACGCAGTATTTT. The encoded protein is CASSSTGTRSTDTQYF.

The chain employs TRBV4-3 and TRBJ1-1; the D gene is possibly TRBD1 (6 bases). CDR3 length: 15 residues. V was clipped by 4 bases and J by 4 bases, with 16 bases between them. Germline CDR1 reads LGHNA; CDR2 reads YSLEER. CDR3: CASSRSRGEATEAFF. The CDR3 nucleotides read TGCGCCAGCAGCCGAAGCAGGGGCGAGGCCACTGAAGCTTTCTTT.